This note documents a single T cell receptor (beta chain) sequence. Its specificity is not known. This specimen belongs to a study of T-cell reconstitution after alpha-beta-depleted transplantation in children. Study-wide results and caveats: T-cell counts and diversity at one year post-transplant came mainly from newly produced T cells.

CDR1 and CDR2 (germline): DFQATT, SNEGSKA (reference sequence). CDR3 length: 13 amino acids. J was trimmed by 12 bases and V by 2 bases; bases with no gene match: 8. The TCRbeta library incorporated unique molecular identifiers. TCRdb called the PCR reads again in MiXCR, with one record for every CDR3 protein. This repertoire shows about 260,000 distinct CDR3 sequences, less than 9% found once; its top ten account for nearly 6.5%. This material consisted of PBMCs, mostly from graft donor cells, taken 180 days after TCRalphabeta/CD19-depleted stem cell transplant. The sequence was obtained from a male patient younger than 18 who had a stem cell transplant for acute lymphoblastic leukemia, so the T cells may come from the graft donor. The V gene is TRBV20-1, the J gene TRBJ2-1; 9 positions agree with TRBD1. DNA for the CDR3: TGCAGTGCTAGACCCGGGACAGGGACTGGGCAGTTCTTC. It codes for CSARPGTGTGQFF.